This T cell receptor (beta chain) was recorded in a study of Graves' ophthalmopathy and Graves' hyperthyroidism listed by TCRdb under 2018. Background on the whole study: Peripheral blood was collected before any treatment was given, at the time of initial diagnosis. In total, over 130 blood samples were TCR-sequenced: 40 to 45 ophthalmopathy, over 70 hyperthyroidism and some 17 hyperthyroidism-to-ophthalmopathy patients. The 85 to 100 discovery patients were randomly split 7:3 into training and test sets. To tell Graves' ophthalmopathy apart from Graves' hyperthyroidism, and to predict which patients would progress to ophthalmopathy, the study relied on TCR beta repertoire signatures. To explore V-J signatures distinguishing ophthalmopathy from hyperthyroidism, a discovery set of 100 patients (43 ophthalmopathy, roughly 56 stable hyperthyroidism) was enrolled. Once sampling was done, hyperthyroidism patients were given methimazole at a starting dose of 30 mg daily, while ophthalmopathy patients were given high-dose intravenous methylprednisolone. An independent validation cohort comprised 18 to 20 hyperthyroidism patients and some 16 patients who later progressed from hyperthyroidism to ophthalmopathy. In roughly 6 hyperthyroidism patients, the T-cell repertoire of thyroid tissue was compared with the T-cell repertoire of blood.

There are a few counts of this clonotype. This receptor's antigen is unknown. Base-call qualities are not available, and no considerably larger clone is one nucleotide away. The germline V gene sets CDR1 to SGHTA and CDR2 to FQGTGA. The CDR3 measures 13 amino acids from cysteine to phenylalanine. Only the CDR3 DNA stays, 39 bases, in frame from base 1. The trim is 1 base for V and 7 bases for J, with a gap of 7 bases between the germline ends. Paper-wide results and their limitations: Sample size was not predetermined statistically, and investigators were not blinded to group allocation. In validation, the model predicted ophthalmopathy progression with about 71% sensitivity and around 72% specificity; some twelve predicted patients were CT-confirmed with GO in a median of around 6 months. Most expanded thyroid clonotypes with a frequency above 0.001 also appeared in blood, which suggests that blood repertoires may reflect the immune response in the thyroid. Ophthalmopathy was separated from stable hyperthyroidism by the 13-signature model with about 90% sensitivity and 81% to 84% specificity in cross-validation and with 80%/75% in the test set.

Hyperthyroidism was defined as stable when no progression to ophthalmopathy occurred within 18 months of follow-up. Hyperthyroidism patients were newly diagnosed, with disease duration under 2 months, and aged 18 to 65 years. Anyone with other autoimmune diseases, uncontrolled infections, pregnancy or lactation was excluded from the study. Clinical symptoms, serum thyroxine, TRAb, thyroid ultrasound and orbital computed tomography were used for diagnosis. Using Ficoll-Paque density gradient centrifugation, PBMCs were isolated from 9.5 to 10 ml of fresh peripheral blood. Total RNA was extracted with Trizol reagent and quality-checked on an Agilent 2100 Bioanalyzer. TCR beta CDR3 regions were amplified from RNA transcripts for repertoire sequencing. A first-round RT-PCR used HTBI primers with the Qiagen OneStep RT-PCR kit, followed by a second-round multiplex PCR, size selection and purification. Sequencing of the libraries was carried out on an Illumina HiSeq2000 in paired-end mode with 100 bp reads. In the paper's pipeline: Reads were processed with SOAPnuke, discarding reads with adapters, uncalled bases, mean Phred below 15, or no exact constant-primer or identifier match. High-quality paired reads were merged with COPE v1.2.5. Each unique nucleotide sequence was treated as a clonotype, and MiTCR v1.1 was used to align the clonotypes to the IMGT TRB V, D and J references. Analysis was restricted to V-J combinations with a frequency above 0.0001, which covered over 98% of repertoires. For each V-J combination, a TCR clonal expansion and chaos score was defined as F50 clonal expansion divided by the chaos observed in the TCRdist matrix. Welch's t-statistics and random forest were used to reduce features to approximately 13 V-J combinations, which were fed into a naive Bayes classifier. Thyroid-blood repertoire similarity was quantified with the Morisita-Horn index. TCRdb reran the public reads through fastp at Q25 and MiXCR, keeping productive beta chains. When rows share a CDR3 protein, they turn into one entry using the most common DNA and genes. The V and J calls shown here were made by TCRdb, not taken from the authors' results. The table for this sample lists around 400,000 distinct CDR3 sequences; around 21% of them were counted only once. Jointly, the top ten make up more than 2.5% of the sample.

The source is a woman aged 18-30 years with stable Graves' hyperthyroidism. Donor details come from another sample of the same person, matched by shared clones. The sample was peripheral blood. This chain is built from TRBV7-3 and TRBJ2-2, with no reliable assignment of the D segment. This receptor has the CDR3 CASSLSRNGELFF. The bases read TGTGCCAGCAGCTTAAGTCGGAACGGGGAGCTGTTTTTT. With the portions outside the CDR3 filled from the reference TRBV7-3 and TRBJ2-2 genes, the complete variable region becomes GAGVSQTPSNKVTEKGKYVELRCDPISGHTALYWYRQSLGQGPEFLIYFQGTGAADDSGLPNDRFFAVRPEGSVSTLKIQRTERGDSAVYLCASSLSRNGELFFGEGSRLTVL.